These 11 T cell receptor beta chains originate from one sample sequenced in a study of blood T cell repertoires in COVID-19 (TCRdb year 2020). The library came from the immunoSEQ multiplex PCR assay. TCRdb mirrors the immuneACCESS table, restricted to in-frame sequences. Some clones are absent from its copies; in checked studies, under half trace to an unresolved V gene, and the reason for the others is unknown. The sample table holds 91,000 or so clones, of which more than 75% were seen once. The ten largest clones represent roughly 15% of the sample. The sample taken for sequencing was peripheral blood. These receptors were collected from a human donor in a cohort sampled during active COVID-19.

The CDR3 here is CASGALQETQYF. The CDR3 DNA follows: TGTGCCTCTGGTGCACTTCAAGAGACCCAGTACTTC. This chain links TRBV2 with TRBJ2-5; the D is unclear. Germline CDR1 and CDR2: SNHLY and FYNNEI. CDR3 length equals 12 residues. Trimming stripped 11 bases from V and 2 bases from J, with 12 bases between. The whole variable domain, remainder taken from reference TRBV2 and TRBJ2-5, is EPEVTQTPSHQVTQMGQEVILRCVPISNHLYFYWYRQILGQKVEFLVSFYNNEISEKSEIFDDQFSVERPDGSNFTLKIRSTKLEDSAMYFCASGALQETQYFGPGTRLLVL.

The V call is TRBV13, the J call TRBJ1-2, with no clear D. Trimming stripped 8 bases from V and 3 bases from J, with 10 bases between. This CDR3 is built from 12 residues. Germline assignment: CDR1 PRHDT and CDR2 FYEKMQ (reference sequence). CDR3 sequence reads: CASSQVDYGYTF. The CDR3 bases are TGTGCCAGCTCCCAAGTAGACTATGGCTACACCTTC.

J is TRBJ1-1 and V is TRBV2, with 7 bases matching TRBD1. Trimming cost V 5 bases and J 10 bases; bases outside gene matches: 13. Germline V lookup: CDR1 SNHLY, CDR2 FYNNEI. This CDR3 is built from 14 residues. CDR3 sequence: CASSTPTGAAGAFF. CDR3 DNA: TGTGCCAGCAGTACCCCAACAGGGGCGGCTGGAGCTTTCTTT.

This clone was seen more than once but under ten times. The J gene is TRBJ1-5, the V gene TRBV5-1, with D tentatively TRBD1 (5 bases). The germline V gene has CDR1 SGHRS and CDR2 YFSETQ. This CDR3 region has 13 residues. The V gene lost 0 bases and the J gene lost 9 bases, with 10 bases spanning the gap. The CDR3 nucleotides read TGCGCCAGCAGCTTGGAAGGGGCAGGGCCCCAGCATTTT. Its protein is CASSLEGAGPQHF.

This clone has just one count. The V gene is TRBV6-1, the J gene TRBJ1-6, with 7 bases matching TRBD1. This CDR3 region has 15 residues. CDR1 MNHNS and CDR2 SASEGT come from the germline V gene. V shed 2 bases, J shed 7 bases, and the junction held 5 bases outside the gene matches. This CDR3 reads CASSEFGTANSPLHF. The CDR3 nucleotides read TGTGCCAGCAGTGAATTCGGGACAGCCAATTCACCCCTCCACTTT.

The V and J genes are TRBV7-6 and TRBJ1-4; D is uncertain. The CDR3 totals 15 residues. Germline CDR1 reads SGHVS; CDR2 reads FNYEAQ. V was shortened by 4 bases and J by 0 bases, with 9 bases between the two germline ends. This CDR3 is CASSSPGTTNEKLFF. CDR3 nucleotide sequence: TGTGCCAGCAGCTCTCCGGGAACAACTAATGAAAAACTGTTTTTT. The full variable domain, its missing parts supplied by reference TRBV7-6 and TRBJ1-4, is GAGVSQSPRYKVTKRGQDVALRCDPISGHVSLYWYRQALGQGPEFLTYFNYEAQQDKSGLPNDRFSAERPEGSISTLTIQRTEQRDSAMYRCASSSPGTTNEKLFFGSGTQLSVL.

This clone appeared a single time. The V and J genes are TRBV15 and TRBJ1-2; the match to TRBD1 covers 7 bases. J lost 6 bases, V lost 5 bases, and 9 bases had no gene match. Per germline, CDR1 LNHNV and CDR2 YYDKDF (reference sequence). The CDR3 spans 14 residues. The chain's CDR3 is CATSVEGQAHGYTF. Written as DNA, the CDR3 is TGTGCCACCAGCGTTGAAGGACAGGCCCATGGCTACACCTTC.

V usage is TRBV19 and J usage is TRBJ1-1; possibly TRBD1 for D (6 bases). Deletions cut 2 bases from V and 4 bases from J, with 14 bases between. This CDR3 has 15 residues. Germline CDR1 LNHDA, CDR2 SQIVND (reference sequence). This chain's CDR3 is CASSISDRLLTEAFF. CDR3 sequence (DNA): TGTGCCAGTAGTATATCTGACAGGCTACTCACTGAAGCTTTCTTT.

The chain carries TRBV4-3 and TRBJ1-5, with D unclear. The CDR3 covers 14 residues. V was cut by 3 bases and J by 0 bases, with 6 bases left in between. CDR1 and CDR2 (germline): LGHNA, YSLEER. The CDR3 DNA reads TGCGCCAGCAGCCACGAGGTTAGCAATCAGCCCCAGCATTTT. This encodes CASSHEVSNQPQHF.

The V call is TRBV4-3, the J call TRBJ2-2, with a tentative D call TRBD2 (5 bases). Germline lookup yields CDR1 LGHNA and CDR2 YSLEER. V lost 3 bases, J lost 0 bases, and 8 bases lay in between. The CDR3 length is 15 residues. The CDR3 loop reads CASSHEGANTGELFF. CDR3 DNA: TGCGCCAGCAGCCACGAGGGTGCGAACACCGGGGAGCTGTTTTTT.

This chain uses TRBV6-1 with TRBJ2-1, with TRBD2 identical over 12 bases. V gave up 1 base and J gave up 9 bases; unmatched junction bases: 7. Looked up from germline, CDR1 is MNHNS and CDR2 is SASEGT. The CDR3 is 16 residues long. CDR3 loop: CASSEDPSGGASEQFF. The CDR3 region has the DNA TGTGCCAGCAGTGAAGACCCTAGCGGGGGGGCGAGTGAGCAGTTCTTC.